These 27 T cell receptor beta chains originate from one sample sequenced in a study of shared clonotypes between healthy human individuals. Sequenced by immunoSEQ multiplex PCR; TCRdb stores in-frame clones only, minus some. Altogether around 1.4 million clones are present, 98% being singletons, with the ten largest covering roughly 0.36%. The sequenced sample consisted of naive CD4+ T cells sorted from blood. Subset here: CD45RA+ positively selected. These receptors all stem from a man aged 25-45 years in good health.

V usage is TRBV4-1 and J usage is TRBJ2-7, with D unclear. The V end was cut by 5 bases, the J end by 3 bases, with 20 bases between. The CDR3 is made up of 16 amino acids. CDR1 is MGHRA, CDR2 YSYEKL, per germline. CDR3 region: CASSKNSGPYFYEQYF. CDR3 nucleotide sequence: TGCGCCAGCAGCAAAAATTCAGGCCCCTACTTCTACGAGCAGTACTTC.

This sequence joins TRBV18 and TRBJ1-1; D is perhaps TRBD1 (5 bases). V dropped 4 bases and J dropped 1 base, with 13 bases sitting between them. Germline loops: CDR1 KGHSH, CDR2 LQKENI. There are 15 residues in the CDR3. The CDR3 protein is CASSLLQDPNTEAFF. DNA of the CDR3: TGTGCCAGCTCACTCTTACAGGACCCGAACACTGAAGCTTTCTTT.

The chain recombines TRBV27 with TRBJ2-5; no reliable D call. Per the germline V gene, CDR1 is MNHEY and CDR2 is SMNVEV (reference sequence). V was trimmed by 5 bases and J by 3 bases, leaving 10 bases between them. The length of the CDR3 is 13 residues. The CDR3 DNA follows: TGTGCCAGCAGTCCCTCCACAGAAGAGACCCAGTACTTC. Amino acids: CASSPSTEETQYF.

The chain's CDR3 is CASSPVGRQNYGYTF. As DNA, the CDR3 is TGTGCCAGCTCACCCGTGGGACGACAAAACTATGGCTACACCTTC. The chain combines TRBV18 with TRBJ1-2; possible D gene TRBD1, 5 bases. The germline V gene encodes CDR1 KGHSH and CDR2 LQKENI. The CDR3 covers 15 residues. V was shortened by 3 bases and J by 2 bases, with 13 bases between the two germline ends.

V and J are TRBV19 and TRBJ2-3, with D possibly being TRBD2 (6 bases). The CDR3 covers 16 residues. Trimming stripped 4 bases from V and 2 bases from J, with 16 bases between. The V gene's germline CDR1 is LNHDA and CDR2 SQIVND (reference sequence). The DNA of the CDR3 is TGTGCCAGTAGTAGCGGTGGAGGGGCGAACACAGATACGCAGTATTTT. It codes for CASSSGGGANTDTQYF.

The chain uses TRBV28 and TRBJ1-5; D possibly corresponds to TRBD1 (6 bases). This CDR3 has 14 amino acids. CDR1 is MDHEN and CDR2 is SYDVKM in the germline V gene. Trimming cost V 3 bases and J 6 bases, with 12 bases left between them. The CDR3 DNA sequence: TGTGCCAGCAGTTTTGAACAGGGAGGTCAGCCCCAGCATTTT. Its protein is CASSFEQGGQPQHF. Full variable domain (outside the CDR3, taken from reference TRBV28 and TRBJ1-5): DVKVTQSSRYLVKRTGEKVFLECVQDMDHENMFWYRQDPGLGLRLIYFSYDVKMKEKGDIPEGYSVSREKKERFSLILESASTNQTSMYLCASSFEQGGQPQHFGDGTRLSIL.

Regarding this clone: The identical CDR3 is also encoded by other nucleotide sequences in the sample. V and J are TRBV27 and TRBJ2-7, with 8 bases that match TRBD1. V lost 4 bases and J lost 7; bases outside the gene matches: 6. The CDR3 is 13 amino acids. CDR1 MNHEY and CDR2 SMNVEV come from the germline V gene (reference sequence). CDR3 protein: CASSSLQGGEQYF. In DNA, the CDR3 is TGTGCCAGCAGTTCTTTACAGGGGGGAGAGCAGTACTTC.

Points on this clone: The same CDR3 also results from other DNA sequences found in this sample. The J gene is TRBJ1-5, the V gene TRBV9; D is possibly TRBD1 (6 bases). The CDR3 contains 15 residues. V dropped 2 bases and J dropped 0 bases, with 9 bases sitting between them. The germline CDR1 and CDR2 sequences are SGDLS and YYNGEE. The CDR3 reads CASSVDSYSNQPQHF. In nucleotides, the CDR3 is TGTGCCAGCAGCGTGGACAGCTATAGCAATCAGCCCCAGCATTTT.

The V call is TRBV5-4, the J call TRBJ2-7, with 13 bases matching TRBD2. Germline V gives CDR1 SGHNT, CDR2 YYREEE (reference sequence). The V segment lost 4 bases and the J segment 4 bases; nucleotides outside the gene matches: 14. CDR3 length: 18 residues. This CDR3 reads CASSPNVPGTSGMYEQYF. The CDR3 DNA is TGTGCCAGCAGCCCGAACGTACCCGGGACTAGCGGGATGTACGAGCAGTACTTC.

The chain has TRBV11-1 and TRBJ2-1; 9 bases map to TRBD2. CDR1 and CDR2 from the germline V gene are SGHAT and FQDESV (reference sequence). V lost 0 bases and J lost 6; bases outside the gene matches: 6. CDR3 length: 16 amino acids. The CDR3 nucleotides read TGTGCCAGCAGCTTAGCGCGCGGGAGGGCCCGCAATGAGCAGTTCTTC. It is translated as CASSLARGRARNEQFF.

This chain links TRBV29-1 with TRBJ2-1; TRBD2 matches 9 bases. Germline V gene lookup returns CDR1 SQVTM and CDR2 ANQGSEA. This CDR3 region has 15 residues. The J segment lost 0 bases and the V segment lost 4 bases, leaving 4 bases of the junction unmatched. The CDR3 loop is CSVGAAGGSYNEQFF. CDR3 nucleotide sequence: TGCAGCGTTGGGGCAGCGGGGGGCTCCTACAATGAGCAGTTCTTC.

This chain joins TRBV19 and TRBJ2-3; D is perhaps TRBD1 (6 bases). The CDR3 totals 14 residues. V was cut by 2 bases and J by 6 bases, with 12 bases left in between. Germline V lookup: CDR1 LNHDA, CDR2 SQIVND (reference sequence). The CDR3 spells CASSILPRGDTQYF. The DNA of the CDR3 is TGTGCCAGTAGTATACTCCCGAGGGGGGATACGCAGTATTTT.

The chain uses TRBV27 and TRBJ2-1; 11 bases are a match to TRBD2. The CDR3 extends over 17 amino acids. Germline CDR1 reads MNHEY; CDR2 reads SMNVEV (reference sequence). With 4 bases clipped from V and 6 bases from J, the junction kept 11 bases outside the gene matches. The CDR3 bases are TGTGCCAGCAGTTACGAACTAGCGGGAGTGGGAATCAATGAGCAGTTCTTC. Amino acids: CASSYELAGVGINEQFF.

This sequence joins TRBV5-4 and TRBJ2-3; maybe TRBD1 (8 bases). This CDR3 is 15 amino acids long. V gave up 4 bases and J gave up 1 base, with 13 bases separating them. Germline V gene data show CDR1 as SGHNT and CDR2 as YYREEE (reference sequence). The CDR3: CASSRAGQGTDTQYF. CDR3 sequence (DNA): TGTGCCAGCAGCCGAGCGGGACAGGGCACAGATACGCAGTATTTT.

CDR3 region: CASFSPGTGRETQYF. The CDR3 DNA follows: TGTGCCAGCTTCTCGCCCGGGACAGGTCGGGAGACCCAGTACTTC. V and J are TRBV28 and TRBJ2-5; 8 nucleotides match TRBD1. This CDR3 has 15 residues. The ends lost 8 bases at V and 5 bases at J; junction bases unmatched: 13. The germline V gene encodes CDR1 MDHEN and CDR2 SYDVKM.

The chain carries TRBV7-9 and TRBJ2-5, with D unresolved. Trimming pared 4 bases from V and 5 bases from J, leaving 14 bases between. The germline CDR1 and CDR2 sequences are SEHNR and FQNEAQ (reference sequence). This CDR3 spans 14 amino acids. CDR3 protein: CASSSRSVGETQYF. In DNA, the CDR3 is TGTGCCAGCAGCTCCCGTTCTGTTGGGGAGACCCAGTACTTC.

The chain couples TRBV15 to TRBJ2-1; no clear D. Between the trimmed V and J ends, which lost 2 bases and 6 bases, there was a span of 5 bases. This CDR3 is 12 amino acids long. Germline CDR1 LNHNV, CDR2 YYDKDF (reference sequence). The DNA for the CDR3 is TGTGCCACCAGCAGAACAAGCAATGAGCAGTTCTTC. It codes for CATSRTSNEQFF. Looking up the rest from reference TRBV15 and TRBJ2-1 gives the full variable domain: DAMVIQNPRYQVTQFGKPVTLSCSQTLNHNVMYWYQQKSSQAPKLLFHYYDKDFNNEADTPDNFQSRRPNTSFCFLDIRSPGLGDTAMYLCATSRTSNEQFFGPGTRLTVL.

The rearrangement links TRBV7-8 to TRBJ2-7; 11 nucleotides match TRBD2. Germline V gene sequence: CDR1 SGHVS, CDR2 FQNEAQ. V shed 6 bases, J shed 0 bases, and the junction held 7 bases outside the gene matches. The CDR3 is made up of 16 amino acids. The CDR3: CASSRSGTSGSYEQYF. The DNA of the CDR3 is TGTGCCAGCAGTAGAAGCGGGACTAGCGGCTCCTACGAGCAGTACTTC.

The V and J genes are TRBV6-5 and TRBJ1-2; unclear D gene. This CDR3 has 14 residues. Germline CDR1 MNHEY, CDR2 SVGAGI. Trimming removed 8 bases from V and 5 bases from J, with 18 bases in between. The CDR3 sequence: CASQNSNTPYGYTF. The CDR3 DNA reads TGTGCCAGCCAAAACAGTAACACCCCATATGGCTACACCTTC.

The genes are TRBV5-1 and TRBJ1-4; maybe TRBD1 (6 bases). Germline V gene sequence: CDR1 SGHRS, CDR2 YFSETQ. The CDR3 is made up of 15 amino acids. V was trimmed by 1 base and J by 6 bases, leaving 13 bases between them. The chain's CDR3 is CASSLFGTWDEKLFF. In nucleotides, the CDR3 is TGCGCCAGCAGCTTGTTTGGGACATGGGATGAAAAACTGTTTTTT.

The chain is built from TRBV11-2 and TRBJ2-7; D not certain. Trimming stripped 4 bases from V and 5 bases from J, with 9 bases between. There are 12 residues in the CDR3. Germline V gene lookup returns CDR1 SGHAT and CDR2 FQNNGV. CDR3 DNA sequence: TGTGCCAGCAGCTACAATCTTAACGAGCAGTACTTC. Translation: CASSYNLNEQYF.

The chain joins TRBV18 to TRBJ1-1, with unresolved D. V shed 2 bases and J shed 3 bases, with 13 bases lying between them. The germline CDR1 and CDR2 sequences are KGHSH and LQKENI. The CDR3 runs to 15 residues. CDR3 DNA sequence: TGTGCCAGCTCACCAATTGGCGGGAGTGACACTGAAGCTTTCTTT. This codes for CASSPIGGSDTEAFF.

The chain employs TRBV5-1 and TRBJ2-1; 9 bases are a match to TRBD2. This CDR3 has 16 residues. Germline V CDR1 and CDR2: SGHRS, YFSETQ. V lost 4 bases and J lost 7; bases outside the gene matches: 12. CDR3 sequence: CASSPTGTSNSNEQFF. In DNA form, the CDR3 reads TGCGCCAGCAGCCCTACCGGGACTAGCAACTCAAATGAGCAGTTCTTC. The variable domain in full, with the rest retrieved from reference TRBV5-1 and TRBJ2-1, is KAGVTQTPRYLIKTRGQQVTLSCSPISGHRSVSWYQQTPGQGLQFLFEYFSETQRNKGNFPGRFSGRQFSNSRSEMNVSTLELGDSALYLCASSPTGTSNSNEQFFGPGTRLTVL.

V gene TRBV28 combines with J gene TRBJ2-2; D remains ambiguous. The germline V and J ends were trimmed by 6 bases and 1 base, with 6 bases remaining between them. The CDR3 is made up of 13 amino acids. CDR1 MDHEN and CDR2 SYDVKM come from the germline V gene. CDR3 coding DNA: TGTGCCAGCAGCCCTAGGAACACCGGGGAGCTGTTTTTT. Translated: CASSPRNTGELFF.

The V call is TRBV18, the J call TRBJ1-4; unclear D gene. The germline V gene has CDR1 KGHSH and CDR2 LQKENI. The ends were cut back, 1 base at V and 7 bases at J, with 7 bases in the middle. This CDR3 spans 13 amino acids. The CDR3 DNA sequence: TGTGCCAGCTCACCACAGCACGGTGAAAAACTGTTTTTT. Translated, it gives CASSPQHGEKLFF.

The J gene is TRBJ2-7, the V gene TRBV11-2; D not certain. The CDR3 spans 13 residues. Germline V lookup: CDR1 SGHAT, CDR2 FQNNGV. Deletions cut 3 bases from V and 3 bases from J, with 9 bases between. In DNA form, the CDR3 reads TGTGCCAGCAGCTTTTTCAGAGACTACGAGCAGTACTTC. It codes for CASSFFRDYEQYF.

The rearrangement links TRBV28 to TRBJ1-5; 9 bases match TRBD1. The CDR3 loop spans 14 amino acids. With V trimmed by 8 bases and J by 7 bases, 9 bases remained unmatched. Germline V CDR1 and CDR2: MDHEN, SYDVKM. CDR3 in amino acids: CASVNRGLGQPQHF. The CDR3 DNA reads TGTGCCAGCGTTAACAGGGGGCTGGGACAGCCCCAGCATTTT.